Included here is one TCR beta chain sequence, with context. The data are from a study of T-cell reconstitution after alpha-beta-depleted transplantation in children. A library of TCRbeta sequences, prepared with unique molecular identifiers, was generated. In TCRdb, the PCR reads were re-called with MiXCR into one record per CDR3 protein. The data hold 490,000 or so distinct CDR3 sequences, with about 12% observed a single time. This TCR was recovered from a human donor who donated a stem cell graft to a child with combined immunodeficiency. The sample in question was PBMCs from the stem cell graft donor, obtained from the stem cell graft.

CDR3 region: CASSLGPGPSSGTQYF. In nucleotides, the CDR3 is TGTGCCAGCAGTTTGGGTCCGGGGCCCTCGTCTGGGACCCAGTACTTC. This chain connects TRBV27 to TRBJ2-5; tentatively, D is TRBD1 or TRBD2 (5 bases each). This CDR3 contains 16 residues. With 3 bases removed from V and 7 bases from J, the gap between germline ends came to 21 bases. CDR1 and CDR2 from the germline V gene are MNHEY and SMNVEV (reference sequence).